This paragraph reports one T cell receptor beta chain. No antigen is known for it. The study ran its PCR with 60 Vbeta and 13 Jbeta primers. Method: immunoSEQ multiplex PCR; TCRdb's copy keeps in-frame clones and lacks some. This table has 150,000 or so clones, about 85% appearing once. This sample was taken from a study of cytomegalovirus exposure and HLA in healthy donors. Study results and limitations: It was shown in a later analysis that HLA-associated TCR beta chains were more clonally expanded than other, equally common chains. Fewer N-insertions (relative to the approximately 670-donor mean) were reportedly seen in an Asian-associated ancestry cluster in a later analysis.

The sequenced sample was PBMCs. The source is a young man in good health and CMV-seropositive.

The CDR3 DNA is TGTGCCAGCAATGGGCAGGATTGGGAGACCCAGTACTTC. Encoded protein: CASNGQDWETQYF. The chain uses TRBV6-1 and TRBJ2-5; D is unclear. Trimming took 7 bases from V and 5 from J, leaving 14 bases between them. The CDR3 contains 13 residues. Per germline, CDR1 MNHNS and CDR2 SASEGT.